This is a list of T cell receptor beta chains from one sample in a study of blood T cell repertoires in COVID-19. Only in-frame clones appear in the TCRdb table, and some are missing; sequencing was by immunoSEQ multiplex PCR. The sample lists tens of thousands of clones, roughly 82% occurring once. Specimen: peripheral blood. The receptor set was obtained from a woman between 50 and 59 years old with acute or convalescent COVID-19. Both conserved end residues are part of each CDR3. Each record gives: D gene, clone size, V gene, J gene, CDR3 DNA, CDR3 protein. The D gene is left open where the match is weak. Expanded clones get a size class; other rows say once, few or many, or leave the size out.

d_gene: -; abundance: once; v_gene: TRBV7-6; j_gene: TRBJ2-3; CDR3nt: TGTGCCAGCAGCTTAGAAGGGCGGGCTACCACTAGCACAGATACGCAGTATTTT; CDR3aa: CASSLEGRATTSTDTQYF
d_gene: -; abundance: -; v_gene: TRBV30; j_gene: TRBJ2-1; CDR3nt: TGTGCCTGGAGTGTACAGGGTGATGAGCAGTTCTTC; CDR3aa: CAWSVQGDEQFF
d_gene: -; abundance: -; v_gene: TRBV27; j_gene: TRBJ2-5; CDR3nt: TGTGCCAGCAGTTTTCGGCGAGGGTCTAGTAGGCCCGAAGAGACCCAGTACTTC; CDR3aa: CASSFRRGSSRPEETQYF
d_gene: TRBD2; abundance: -; v_gene: TRBV9; j_gene: TRBJ2-1; CDR3nt: TGTGCCAGCAGCCCGACGACTAGCGGGAGTCCCACTGAGCAGTTCTTC; CDR3aa: CASSPTTSGSPTEQFF
d_gene: -; abundance: few; v_gene: TRBV11-2; j_gene: TRBJ2-1; CDR3nt: TGTGCCAGCAGCCCGAGGAGGTTGGAGTCCCTGAGAGGTGGCAATGAGCAGTTCTTC; CDR3aa: CASSPRRLESLRGGNEQFF
d_gene: -; abundance: -; v_gene: TRBV5-1; j_gene: TRBJ2-2; CDR3nt: TGCGCCAGCAGATCCACAGGGACCGGGGAGCTGTTTTTT; CDR3aa: CASRSTGTGELFF
d_gene: TRBD1; abundance: -; v_gene: TRBV3-1/TRBV3-2; j_gene: TRBJ1-1; CDR3nt: TGTGCCAGCTTGAACGGGGACGGACAGGGGGTCAAAGCTTTCTTT; CDR3aa: CASLNGDGQGVKAFF
d_gene: TRBD1; abundance: -; v_gene: TRBV6-5; j_gene: TRBJ1-2; CDR3nt: TGTGCCAGCAGGGGACAGGCTCGTTACACCTTC; CDR3aa: CASRGQARYTF
d_gene: TRBD2; abundance: -; v_gene: TRBV14; j_gene: TRBJ2-1; CDR3nt: TGTGCCAGCAGCCCCCTAAGACTAGCGCAAAGCTCCTACAATGAGCAGTTCTTC; CDR3aa: CASSPLRLAQSSYNEQFF
d_gene: -; abundance: few; v_gene: TRBV28; j_gene: TRBJ1-5; CDR3nt: TGTGCCAGCAGTCTTACAGGGCGTTTTAATCAGCCCCAGCATTTT; CDR3aa: CASSLTGRFNQPQHF
d_gene: -; abundance: -; v_gene: TRBV30; j_gene: TRBJ1-2; CDR3nt: TGTGCCTTCAGACCGTTGCCCCCGGGAGACGGCTACACCTTC; CDR3aa: CAFRPLPPGDGYTF
d_gene: -; abundance: few; v_gene: TRBV29-1; j_gene: TRBJ2-5; CDR3nt: TGCAGCTCCGGAGGCTATGTAGAGACCCAGTACTTC; CDR3aa: CSSGGYVETQYF
d_gene: -; abundance: -; v_gene: TRBV5-1; j_gene: TRBJ2-2; CDR3nt: TGCGCCAGCAGCTCGACTGGGAACACCGGGGAGCTGTTTTTT; CDR3aa: CASSSTGNTGELFF
d_gene: TRBD2; abundance: -; v_gene: TRBV11-2; j_gene: TRBJ2-3; CDR3nt: TGTGCCAGCCGACTAGCGGGCCAACGACTCACAGATACGCAGTATTTT; CDR3aa: CASRLAGQRLTDTQYF
d_gene: TRBD1; abundance: -; v_gene: TRBV6-5; j_gene: TRBJ1-2; CDR3nt: TGTGCCAGCAGCGCCTTCGGACAGGGGGTCTACACCTTC; CDR3aa: CASSAFGQGVYTF
d_gene: -; abundance: -; v_gene: TRBV13; j_gene: TRBJ2-7; CDR3nt: TGTGCCAGCAGCTTAACTAGCACCTACGAGCAGTACTTC; CDR3aa: CASSLTSTYEQYF
d_gene: -; abundance: -; v_gene: TRBV7-9; j_gene: TRBJ1-4; CDR3nt: TGTGCCAGCAGCCCCAAAATCCGATTCGGTGAAAAACTGTTTTTT; CDR3aa: CASSPKIRFGEKLFF
d_gene: TRBD1; abundance: -; v_gene: TRBV5-4; j_gene: TRBJ1-2; CDR3nt: TGTGCCAGCAGCTCTGGTCTGACAGGGGCCAAACTTAACTATGGCTACACCTTC; CDR3aa: CASSSGLTGAKLNYGYTF
d_gene: -; abundance: -; v_gene: TRBV6-2/TRBV6-3; j_gene: TRBJ1-5; CDR3nt: TGTGCCAGCAGTTACCGGAACTATAGCAATCAGCCCCAGCATTTT; CDR3aa: CASSYRNYSNQPQHF
d_gene: TRBD2; abundance: -; v_gene: TRBV15; j_gene: TRBJ2-5; CDR3nt: TGTGCCACCAGCAGAGGCTATAGCGGGAGGGCCTTGGAGACCCAGTACTTC; CDR3aa: CATSRGYSGRALETQYF
d_gene: -; abundance: -; v_gene: TRBV13; j_gene: TRBJ2-7; CDR3nt: TGTGCCAGCAGCTTATCAAGGCGGGAATCATCCTACGAGCAGTACTTC; CDR3aa: CASSLSRRESSYEQYF
d_gene: TRBD1; abundance: -; v_gene: TRBV11-2; j_gene: TRBJ2-7; CDR3nt: TGTGCCAGCAGCTTATCGGGGGCCCGGGACAGGCACTACGAGCAGTACTTC; CDR3aa: CASSLSGARDRHYEQYF
d_gene: -; abundance: -; v_gene: TRBV28; j_gene: TRBJ2-1; CDR3nt: TGTGCCAGCAGTTTAAACGGGTTGTATGAGCAGTTCTTC; CDR3aa: CASSLNGLYEQFF
d_gene: -; abundance: -; v_gene: TRBV18; j_gene: TRBJ2-5; CDR3nt: TGTGCCAGCTCAACAGGTTACCAAGAGACCCAGTACTTC; CDR3aa: CASSTGYQETQYF
d_gene: TRBD1; abundance: -; v_gene: TRBV11-2; j_gene: TRBJ1-2; CDR3nt: TGTGCCAGCAGCCCCGAGACAGGGCGCTATGGCTACACCTTC; CDR3aa: CASSPETGRYGYTF
d_gene: TRBD1; abundance: -; v_gene: TRBV7-2; j_gene: TRBJ1-5; CDR3nt: TGTGCCAGCAGCCCCGGGTCGACAGGGGCTGACAATCAGCCCCAGCATTTT; CDR3aa: CASSPGSTGADNQPQHF
d_gene: -; abundance: -; v_gene: TRBV4-2; j_gene: TRBJ2-5; CDR3nt: TGTGCCAGCAGCCCCAGACTAGGAGGCCTCCAAGAGACCCAGTACTTC; CDR3aa: CASSPRLGGLQETQYF
d_gene: TRBD1; abundance: -; v_gene: TRBV11-2; j_gene: TRBJ1-1; CDR3nt: TGTGCCAGCAGCTCCCAGGGGGCGAGAACTGAAGCTTTCTTT; CDR3aa: CASSSQGARTEAFF
d_gene: -; abundance: -; v_gene: TRBV4-1; j_gene: TRBJ2-1; CDR3nt: TGCGCCAGCACCCCTTCAGGGAACTACAATGAGCAGTTCTTC; CDR3aa: CASTPSGNYNEQFF
d_gene: -; abundance: -; v_gene: TRBV5-1; j_gene: TRBJ1-5; CDR3nt: TGCGCCAGCAGCTTAGATGGGGGGCAGCCCCAGCATTTT; CDR3aa: CASSLDGGQPQHF
d_gene: -; abundance: once; v_gene: TRBV7-9; j_gene: TRBJ1-2; CDR3nt: TGTGCCAGCAGCTTACGGCAGGGCAGGGGAACGGACTATGGCTACACCTTC; CDR3aa: CASSLRQGRGTDYGYTF
d_gene: -; abundance: -; v_gene: TRBV6-2/TRBV6-3; j_gene: TRBJ2-2; CDR3nt: TGTGCCAGCAGTTTACTGACAGGGGAGCTGTTTTTT; CDR3aa: CASSLLTGELFF
d_gene: TRBD2; abundance: -; v_gene: TRBV6-2/TRBV6-3; j_gene: TRBJ2-3; CDR3nt: TGTGCCAGCAGTTACTCCTTAGCGGGAGGGCCCACAGATACGCAGTATTTT; CDR3aa: CASSYSLAGGPTDTQYF
d_gene: TRBD1; abundance: -; v_gene: TRBV12-5; j_gene: TRBJ1-2; CDR3nt: TGTGCTAGTGGTTTGGAGGGGGCGCGTGGCTACACCTTC; CDR3aa: CASGLEGARGYTF
d_gene: -; abundance: -; v_gene: TRBV27; j_gene: TRBJ2-5; CDR3nt: TGTGCCAGCAGTCAGATACGGGGGATAAGAGAGACCCAGTACTTC; CDR3aa: CASSQIRGIRETQYF
d_gene: -; abundance: -; v_gene: TRBV3-1/TRBV3-2; j_gene: TRBJ2-6; CDR3nt: TGTGCCAGCAGCCAAGGGGGCCCTGGGGCCAACGTCCTGACTTTC; CDR3aa: CASSQGGPGANVLTF
d_gene: -; abundance: -; v_gene: TRBV19; j_gene: TRBJ1-1; CDR3nt: TGTGCCAGTAGTGCCCAGGCGGGCGCTGAAGCTTTCTTT; CDR3aa: CASSAQAGAEAFF
d_gene: TRBD2; abundance: -; v_gene: TRBV7-9; j_gene: TRBJ2-1; CDR3nt: TGTGCCAGCAGCCCTAACATGGGACTAGCGGGCGACAATGAGCAGTTCTTC; CDR3aa: CASSPNMGLAGDNEQFF
d_gene: TRBD1; abundance: -; v_gene: TRBV19; j_gene: TRBJ1-5; CDR3nt: TGTGCCAGTAGTATACTTCGCCCAGGGGGCGTCTATCAGCCCCAGCATTTT; CDR3aa: CASSILRPGGVYQPQHF
d_gene: TRBD2; abundance: -; v_gene: TRBV19; j_gene: TRBJ2-2; CDR3nt: TGTGCCAGTAGTGGGCTAGCGGGAGTAACCGGGGAGCTGTTTTTT; CDR3aa: CASSGLAGVTGELFF
d_gene: TRBD1; abundance: -; v_gene: TRBV5-1; j_gene: TRBJ2-7; CDR3nt: TGCGCCAGCAGCTTGTGGGCTTCCGGACAGGGGCGAACCTACGAGCAGTACTTC; CDR3aa: CASSLWASGQGRTYEQYF
d_gene: TRBD1; abundance: -; v_gene: TRBV19; j_gene: TRBJ2-7; CDR3nt: TGTGCCAGTAGTACCGGGACAGGGTCCTACGAGCAGTACTTC; CDR3aa: CASSTGTGSYEQYF
d_gene: -; abundance: once; v_gene: TRBV14; j_gene: TRBJ2-1; CDR3nt: TGTGCCAGCAGCCAAGTCGCGGACTACAATGAGCAGTTCTTC; CDR3aa: CASSQVADYNEQFF
d_gene: -; abundance: -; v_gene: TRBV27; j_gene: TRBJ2-7; CDR3nt: TGTGCCAGTAGGGGAATCTCCTACGAGCAGTACTTC; CDR3aa: CASRGISYEQYF
d_gene: TRBD1; abundance: -; v_gene: TRBV2; j_gene: TRBJ1-5; CDR3nt: TGTGCCAGCAGTGAGGGGACAGGGGGCGTCGCTTGGCCCCAGCATTTT; CDR3aa: CASSEGTGGVAWPQHF
d_gene: TRBD1; abundance: -; v_gene: TRBV27; j_gene: TRBJ2-7; CDR3nt: TGTGCCAGCAGGCGCGCACAGGGGTCCTCCTACGAGCAGTACTTC; CDR3aa: CASRRAQGSSYEQYF
d_gene: -; abundance: -; v_gene: TRBV12-3/TRBV12-4; j_gene: TRBJ1-2; CDR3nt: TGTGCCAGCAGTTTTGGCCTGTATGGCTACACCTTC; CDR3aa: CASSFGLYGYTF
d_gene: -; abundance: -; v_gene: TRBV6-5; j_gene: TRBJ1-2; CDR3nt: TGTGCCAGCGACCAGGGGACGGGCAACTATGGCTACACCTTC; CDR3aa: CASDQGTGNYGYTF